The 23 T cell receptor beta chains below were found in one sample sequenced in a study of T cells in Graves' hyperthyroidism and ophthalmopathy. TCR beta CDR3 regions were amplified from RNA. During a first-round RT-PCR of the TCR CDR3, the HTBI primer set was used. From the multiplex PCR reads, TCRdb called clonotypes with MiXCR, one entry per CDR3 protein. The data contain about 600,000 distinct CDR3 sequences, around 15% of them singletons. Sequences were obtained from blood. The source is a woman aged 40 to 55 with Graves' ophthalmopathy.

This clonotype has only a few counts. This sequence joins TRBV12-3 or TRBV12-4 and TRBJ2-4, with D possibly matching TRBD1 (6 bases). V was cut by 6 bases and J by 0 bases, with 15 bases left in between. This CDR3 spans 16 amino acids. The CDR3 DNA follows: TGTGCCAGCAGCCTGCAGGGGAATTTAGCCAAAAACATTCAGTACTTC. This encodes CASSLQGNLAKNIQYF.

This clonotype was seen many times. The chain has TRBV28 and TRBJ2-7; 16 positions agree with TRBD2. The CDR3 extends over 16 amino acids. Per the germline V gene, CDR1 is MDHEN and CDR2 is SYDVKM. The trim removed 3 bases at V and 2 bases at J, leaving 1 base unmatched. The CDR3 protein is CASSLGTSGRAYEQYF. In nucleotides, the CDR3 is TGTGCCAGCAGTTTGGGGACTAGCGGGAGGGCCTACGAGCAGTACTTC.

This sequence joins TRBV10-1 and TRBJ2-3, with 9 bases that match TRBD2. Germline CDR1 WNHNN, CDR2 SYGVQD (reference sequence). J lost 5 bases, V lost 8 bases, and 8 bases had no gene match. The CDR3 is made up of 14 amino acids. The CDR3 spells CASAVAGDLDTQYF. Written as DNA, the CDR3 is TGCGCCAGCGCCGTAGCGGGAGATCTAGATACGCAGTATTTT.

The CDR3 bases are TGTGCCAGCAGTTTACGGCGGACAGACCAAGAGACCCAGTACTTC. Its translation is CASSLRRTDQETQYF. The chain is built from TRBV6-2 or TRBV6-3 and TRBJ2-5; possibly TRBD1 for D (6 bases). Germline assignment: CDR1 MNHEY and CDR2 SVGEGT. This CDR3 has 15 residues. Trimming took off 4 bases at V and 0 bases at J, with 12 bases between the two ends.

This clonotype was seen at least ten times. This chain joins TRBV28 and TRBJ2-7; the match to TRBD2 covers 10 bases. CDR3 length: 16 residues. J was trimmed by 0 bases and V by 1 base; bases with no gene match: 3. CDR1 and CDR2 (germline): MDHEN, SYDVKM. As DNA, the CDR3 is TGTGCCAGCAGTTTATTGGCTAGCGGGGGCTCCTACGAGCAGTACTTC. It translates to CASSLLASGGSYEQYF.

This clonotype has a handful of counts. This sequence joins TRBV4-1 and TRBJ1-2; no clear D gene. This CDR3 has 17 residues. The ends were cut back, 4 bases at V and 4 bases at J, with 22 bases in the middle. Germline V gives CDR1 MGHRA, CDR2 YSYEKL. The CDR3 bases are TGCGCCAGCAGCCCTGGGCAAGTAGAGGCCGCGCTCTATGGCTACACCTTC. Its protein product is CASSPGQVEAALYGYTF.

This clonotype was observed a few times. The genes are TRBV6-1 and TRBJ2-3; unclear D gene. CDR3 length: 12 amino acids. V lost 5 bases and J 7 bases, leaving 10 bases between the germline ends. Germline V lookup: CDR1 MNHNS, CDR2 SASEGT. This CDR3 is CASSSTRNTQYF. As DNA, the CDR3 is TGTGCCAGCAGTTCCACGCGAAATACGCAGTATTTT.

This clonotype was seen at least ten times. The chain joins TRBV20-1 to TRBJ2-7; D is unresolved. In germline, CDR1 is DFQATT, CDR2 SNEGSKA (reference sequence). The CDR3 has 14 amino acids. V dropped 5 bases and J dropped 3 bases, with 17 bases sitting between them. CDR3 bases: TGCAGTGCTCCGGGCCCACTGACGGGCTACGAGCAGTACTTC. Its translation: CSAPGPLTGYEQYF.

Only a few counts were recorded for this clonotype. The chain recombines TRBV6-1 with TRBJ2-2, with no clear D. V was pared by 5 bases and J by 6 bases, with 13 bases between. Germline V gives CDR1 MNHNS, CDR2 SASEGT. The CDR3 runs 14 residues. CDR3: CASSRPRVAGELFF. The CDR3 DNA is TGTGCCAGCAGTCGGCCCCGGGTGGCCGGGGAGCTGTTTTTT.

In nucleotides, the CDR3 is TGTGCCTGGAGCCCTGGGCTCTCTGGGGCCAACGTCCTGACTTTC. Translated: CAWSPGLSGANVLTF. J is TRBJ2-6 and V is TRBV30; D is unresolved. This CDR3 region has 15 residues. Germline V lookup: CDR1 GTSNPN, CDR2 SVGIG (reference sequence). Trimming pared 3 bases from V and 0 bases from J, leaving 9 bases between.

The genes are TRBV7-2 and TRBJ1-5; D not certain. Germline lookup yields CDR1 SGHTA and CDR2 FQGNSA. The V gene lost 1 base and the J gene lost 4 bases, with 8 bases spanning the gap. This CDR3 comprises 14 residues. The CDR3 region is CASSLEIRNQPQHF. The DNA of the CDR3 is TGTGCCAGCAGCTTAGAGATAAGGAATCAGCCCCAGCATTTT.

In DNA form, the CDR3 reads TGCAGTGCTAGAGGGACAGCTGGAAACACCATATATTTT. It translates to CSARGTAGNTIYF. The chain carries TRBV20-1 and TRBJ1-3; tentative D call: TRBD1 (6 bases). There are 13 residues in the CDR3. The ends were cut back, 1 base at V and 2 bases at J, with 6 bases in the middle. In germline, CDR1 is DFQATT, CDR2 SNEGSKA (reference sequence).

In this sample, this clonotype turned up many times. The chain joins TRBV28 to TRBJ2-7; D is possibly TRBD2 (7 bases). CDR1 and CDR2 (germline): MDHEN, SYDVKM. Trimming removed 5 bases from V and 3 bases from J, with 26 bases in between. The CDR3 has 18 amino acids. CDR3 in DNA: TGTGCCAGCAGTGACATGCCGTTCAGGGGCGGGAGCCTCTACGAGCAGTACTTC. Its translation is CASSDMPFRGGSLYEQYF.

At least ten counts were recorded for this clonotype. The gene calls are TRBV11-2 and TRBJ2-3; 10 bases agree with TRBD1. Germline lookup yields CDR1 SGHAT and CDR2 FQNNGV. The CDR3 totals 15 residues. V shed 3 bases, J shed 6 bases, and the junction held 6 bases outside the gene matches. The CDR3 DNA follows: TGTGCCAGCAGCTTCCGACAGGGGGCTGGTGATACGCAGTATTTT. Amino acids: CASSFRQGAGDTQYF.

CDR3 amino acids: CASRGLAGFTGELFF. The CDR3 nucleotides read TGTGCCAGCAGAGGACTAGCGGGGTTTACCGGGGAGCTGTTTTTT. This chain uses TRBV6-1 with TRBJ2-2; 12 positions match TRBD2. This CDR3 has 15 amino acids. V trimming: 6 bases; J trimming: 5 bases; junction bases outside the gene matches: 4. Germline CDR1 is MNHNS and CDR2 is SASEGT.

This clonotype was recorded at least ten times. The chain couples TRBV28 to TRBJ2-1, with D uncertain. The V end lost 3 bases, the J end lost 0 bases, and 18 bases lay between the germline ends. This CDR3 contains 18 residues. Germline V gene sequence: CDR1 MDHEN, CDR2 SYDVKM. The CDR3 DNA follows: TGTGCCAGCAGTTTCCCCCAAGAGGCGCTGCGCTCCTACAATGAGCAGTTCTTC. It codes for CASSFPQEALRSYNEQFF.

CDR3 residues: CASSTGSFTDTQYF. The CDR3 nucleotides read TGTGCCAGCAGCACCGGATCCTTCACAGATACGCAGTATTTT. The genes are TRBV5-5 and TRBJ2-3; no clear D gene. V lost 4 bases and J 2 bases, leaving 11 bases between the germline ends. Germline CDR1 and CDR2: SGHKS and YYEKEE (reference sequence). This CDR3 contains 14 residues.

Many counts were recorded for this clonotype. As DNA, the CDR3 is TGTGCCAGCAGTAGCGGGAGCGATGAGCAGTTCTTC. Amino acids: CASSSGSDEQFF. The chain joins TRBV2 to TRBJ2-1; 8 nucleotides agree with TRBD2. With 5 bases clipped from V and 8 bases from J, the junction kept 2 bases outside the gene matches. Germline values: CDR1 SNHLY, CDR2 FYNNEI. This CDR3 is built from 12 residues.

CDR3 sequence (DNA): TGTGCCAGCAGGCGCGAGGCACAGGCGAACTATGGCTACACCTTC. Translated: CASRREAQANYGYTF. The chain has TRBV6-1 and TRBJ1-2; TRBD1 is a possible D gene (5 bases). Deletions cut 6 bases from V and 2 bases from J, with 16 bases between. The CDR3 covers 15 residues. From germline, CDR1 is MNHNS and CDR2 SASEGT.

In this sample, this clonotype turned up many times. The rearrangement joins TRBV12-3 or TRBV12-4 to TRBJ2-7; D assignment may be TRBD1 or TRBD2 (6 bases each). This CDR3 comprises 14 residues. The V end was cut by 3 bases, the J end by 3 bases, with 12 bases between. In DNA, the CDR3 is TGTGCCAGCAGTTTTCGGGGGCCGGGCTACGAGCAGTACTTC. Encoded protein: CASSFRGPGYEQYF.

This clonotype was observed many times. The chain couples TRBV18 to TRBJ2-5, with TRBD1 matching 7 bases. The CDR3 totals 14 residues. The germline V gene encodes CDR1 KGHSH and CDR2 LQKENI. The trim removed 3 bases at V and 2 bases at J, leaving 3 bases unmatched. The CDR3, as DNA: TGTGCCAGCTCACCCGGGACAGAGCAAGAGACCCAGTACTTC. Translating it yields CASSPGTEQETQYF.

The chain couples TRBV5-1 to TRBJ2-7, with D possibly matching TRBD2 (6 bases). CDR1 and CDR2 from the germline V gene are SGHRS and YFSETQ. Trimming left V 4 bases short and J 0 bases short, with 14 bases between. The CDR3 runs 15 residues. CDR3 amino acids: CASSPEGRSSYEQYF. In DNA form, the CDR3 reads TGCGCCAGCAGCCCGGAGGGACGCAGCTCCTACGAGCAGTACTTC.

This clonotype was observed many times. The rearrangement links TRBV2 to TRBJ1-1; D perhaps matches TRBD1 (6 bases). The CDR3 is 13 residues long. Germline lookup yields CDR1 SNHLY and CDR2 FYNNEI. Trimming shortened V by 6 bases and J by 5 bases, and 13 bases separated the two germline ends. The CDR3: CASRVTGSTEAFF. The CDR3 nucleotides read TGTGCCAGCAGGGTTACAGGGAGTACTGAAGCTTTCTTT.